One and the same sample provided the 23 T cell receptor beta chains below, sequenced in a study of T cell changes during pregnancy in multiple sclerosis. The repertoire was sequenced with immunoSEQ multiplex PCR; TCRdb's copy has only in-frame clones and lacks some. There are some 100,000 clones in the sample; 90% to 95% occur only once, and about 1% lies in the top ten. The sample consisted of peripheral blood, taken before pregnancy. These receptors all stem from a female donor with multiple sclerosis, enrolled in a pregnancy study.

The chain combines TRBV4-2 with TRBJ1-4, with D possibly matching TRBD1 (5 bases). Trimming left V 1 base short and J 13 bases short, with 13 bases between. Germline CDR1 LGHNA, CDR2 YNFKEQ. This CDR3 contains 13 residues. CDR3 sequence reads: CASSQAGRGRLFF. The CDR3 DNA is TGTGCCAGCAGCCAAGCGGGCCGGGGGAGACTGTTTTTT.

This chain connects TRBV2 to TRBJ2-2, with 11 bases that match TRBD2. With V trimmed by 5 bases and J by 5 bases, 10 bases remained unmatched. The germline V gene encodes CDR1 SNHLY and CDR2 FYNNEI. The CDR3 sequence is 17 residues long. The CDR3, as DNA: TGTGCCAGCAGTCGGTCTAGCGGGAGGTTCTTTACCGGGGAGCTGTTTTTT. It yields the protein CASSRSSGRFFTGELFF.

The J gene is TRBJ2-1, the V gene TRBV5-1, with TRBD2 identical over 11 bases. V was pared by 2 bases and J by 4 bases, with 5 bases of the junction left unmatched. The CDR3 is 16 residues long. Germline V CDR1 and CDR2: SGHRS, YFSETQ. CDR3 nucleotide sequence: TGCGCCAGCAGCTTAGGGGTAGCGGGAGGGTACAATGAGCAGTTCTTC. This translates into CASSLGVAGGYNEQFF.

Only one count was recorded for this clone. The genes are TRBV28 and TRBJ2-5; D perhaps matches TRBD1 (5 bases). The CDR3 contains 13 residues. Deletions cut 5 bases from V and 5 bases from J, with 12 bases between. Per the germline V gene, CDR1 is MDHEN and CDR2 is SYDVKM. CDR3 DNA sequence: TGTGCCAGCAGTATCCAGGGCGTGGAGACCCAGTACTTC. This translates into CASSIQGVETQYF.

This sequence joins TRBV7-8 and TRBJ1-5; no clear D. CDR3 length: 13 residues. Trimming stripped 4 bases from V and 4 bases from J, with 8 bases between. Germline V gene sequence: CDR1 SGHVS, CDR2 FQNEAQ. The CDR3 DNA follows: TGTGCCAGCAGCTCGTTTAGTAATCAGCCCCAGCATTTT. Its translation is CASSSFSNQPQHF.

The chain employs TRBV18 and TRBJ2-7, with D unclear. This CDR3 has 14 amino acids. Germline loops: CDR1 KGHSH, CDR2 LQKENI. Trimming stripped 5 bases from V and 4 bases from J, with 15 bases between. This chain's CDR3 is CASSDNEVPYEQYF. In DNA form, the CDR3 reads TGTGCCAGCTCAGACAATGAAGTCCCTTACGAGCAGTACTTC.

The chain combines TRBV5-1 with TRBJ2-2; no clear D gene. This CDR3 comprises 13 residues. Trimming cost V 5 bases and J 4 bases, with 9 bases left between them. Germline V gives CDR1 SGHRS, CDR2 YFSETQ. The CDR3 DNA sequence: TGCGCCAGCAGTTCCAAATTCACCGGGGAGCTGTTTTTT. Protein: CASSSKFTGELFF.

The chain carries TRBV15 and TRBJ1-2; a possible D gene is TRBD1 (5 bases). Germline assignment: CDR1 LNHNV and CDR2 YYDKDF (reference sequence). CDR3 length: 16 amino acids. The V end lost 1 base, the J end lost 6 bases, and 18 bases lay between the germline ends. CDR3 sequence: CATSRVPTRVGDGYTF. The CDR3 DNA follows: TGTGCCACCAGCAGAGTCCCCACCCGGGTAGGGGATGGCTACACCTTC.

The rearrangement links TRBV29-1 to TRBJ2-7; 11 bases map to TRBD2. The J segment lost 0 bases and the V segment lost 0 bases, leaving 13 bases of the junction unmatched. The CDR3 contains 19 residues. The germline V gene encodes CDR1 SQVTM and CDR2 ANQGSEA. As DNA, the CDR3 is TGCAGCGTTGAAGATCGGGTAGCGGGAGGGAGGGGCCTCTCCTACGAGCAGTACTTC. As protein: CSVEDRVAGGRGLSYEQYF.

The chain is built from TRBV9 and TRBJ1-1; tentatively, D is TRBD1 (6 bases). CDR3 length: 16 amino acids. The germline V and J ends were trimmed by 0 bases and 2 bases, with 14 bases remaining between them. Germline CDR1 is SGDLS and CDR2 is YYNGEE. The CDR3 region is CASSVDYRAGNTEAFF. Here the CDR3 DNA reads TGTGCCAGCAGCGTAGATTACAGGGCAGGAAACACTGAAGCTTTCTTT.

CDR3 residues: CASTPGSNTGELFF. The CDR3 DNA is TGTGCCAGTACCCCAGGGTCGAACACCGGGGAGCTGTTTTTT. The chain carries TRBV19 and TRBJ2-2, with a possible D match to TRBD1 (5 bases). The ends were cut back, 7 bases at V and 0 bases at J, with 9 bases in the middle. The V gene's germline CDR1 is LNHDA and CDR2 SQIVND (reference sequence). CDR3 length equals 14 residues. Based on the CDR3 plus reference TRBV19 and TRBJ2-2, the full variable domain is DGGITQSPKYLFRKEGQNVTLSCEQNLNHDAMYWYRQDPGQGLRLIYYSQIVNDFQKGDIAEGYSVSREKKESFPLTVTSAQKNPTAFYLCASTPGSNTGELFFGEGSRLTVL.

V usage is TRBV5-1 and J usage is TRBJ2-1; a weak D match, TRBD2 (5 bases). V was cut by 4 bases and J by 0 bases, with 17 bases left in between. Germline assignment: CDR1 SGHRS and CDR2 YFSETQ. The CDR3 loop spans 17 amino acids. This chain's CDR3 is CASSPGGLLSSYNEQFF. CDR3 bases: TGCGCCAGCAGCCCCGGAGGTCTGCTAAGCTCCTACAATGAGCAGTTCTTC.

V gene TRBV16 combines with J gene TRBJ1-5; 7 nucleotides agree with TRBD1. Losses at the gene ends were 3 bases for V and 7 bases for J; bases not matched to a gene: 12. CDR1 KGHSY and CDR2 FQNENV come from the germline V gene. The CDR3 totals 16 residues. The CDR3 coding sequence is TGTGCCAGCAGCCAGGCCGGGACAGTGGTAAGCCAGCCCCAGCATTTT. This translates into CASSQAGTVVSQPQHF.

V usage is TRBV15 and J usage is TRBJ2-2; 7 bases are shared with TRBD2. Germline values: CDR1 LNHNV, CDR2 YYDKDF (reference sequence). Losses at the gene ends were 4 bases for V and 6 bases for J; bases not matched to a gene: 5. This CDR3 spans 14 amino acids. CDR3 sequence: CATSTGGSAGELFF. CDR3 coding DNA: TGTGCCACCAGCACGGGCGGGAGCGCCGGGGAGCTGTTTTTT. The full variable domain, rest sourced from reference TRBV15 and TRBJ2-2, is DAMVIQNPRYQVTQFGKPVTLSCSQTLNHNVMYWYQQKSSQAPKLLFHYYDKDFNNEADTPDNFQSRRPNTSFCFLDIRSPGLGDTAMYLCATSTGGSAGELFFGEGSRLTVL.

The CDR3 spells CASSQDPSGRADTQYF. The CDR3 DNA sequence: TGTGCCAGCAGCCAAGATCCTAGCGGGAGAGCAGATACGCAGTATTTT. The rearrangement joins TRBV4-2 to TRBJ2-3, with 10 bases fitting TRBD2. V dropped 0 bases and J dropped 4; count of bases not matched to a gene: 4. The CDR3 is made up of 16 amino acids. CDR1 and CDR2 from the germline V gene are LGHNA and YNFKEQ.

The chain combines TRBV4-1 with TRBJ2-3; D may be TRBD2 (6 bases). The germline gives CDR1 MGHRA, CDR2 YSYEKL. V was trimmed by 3 bases and J by 5 bases, leaving 21 bases between them. The length of the CDR3 is 17 residues. CDR3 amino acids: CASSQSFGGGPQDTQYF. The CDR3 DNA sequence: TGCGCCAGCAGCCAGTCGTTCGGGGGAGGCCCTCAAGATACGCAGTATTTT.

As to this clone: The sample has other DNA sequences that encode this CDR3 too. This rearrangement joins TRBV5-1 to TRBJ2-7; TRBD1 agrees at 10 bases. Germline trimming cut 2 bases from V and 2 bases from J; bases unmatched to any gene: 1. CDR3 length: 14 amino acids. The germline V gene has CDR1 SGHRS and CDR2 YFSETQ. The DNA for the CDR3 is TGCGCCAGCAGCTTAGGGACAGGGGCCTACGAGCAGTACTTC. This gives the protein CASSLGTGAYEQYF.

V gene TRBV19 combines with J gene TRBJ1-5; unclear D gene. The CDR3 loop spans 11 amino acids. Trimming took off 5 bases at V and 9 bases at J, with 8 bases between the two ends. Germline lookup yields CDR1 LNHDA and CDR2 SQIVND (reference sequence). CDR3 nucleotides: TGTGCCAGTAGTGAATCGGGGCCCCAGCATTTT. This translates into CASSESGPQHF.

The rearrangement links TRBV7-9 to TRBJ2-7; weak D call: TRBD2 (6 bases). CDR1 and CDR2 from the germline V gene are SEHNR and FQNEAQ (reference sequence). The CDR3 contains 15 residues. V was clipped by 6 bases and J by 1 base, with 16 bases between them. CDR3 coding DNA: TGTGCCAGCAGTGACGGGGGATCCGTATCCTACGAGCAGTACTTC. Its protein product is CASSDGGSVSYEQYF.

This chain joins TRBV9 and TRBJ1-2, with 9 bases identical to TRBD1. Unmatched junction bases numbered 6, after V lost 4 bases and J lost 8 bases. The CDR3 runs 13 residues. CDR1 SGDLS and CDR2 YYNGEE come from the germline V gene. CDR3 loop: CASSIPGQGGYTF. CDR3 DNA sequence: TGTGCCAGCAGCATTCCGGGACAGGGAGGCTACACCTTC.

The V call is TRBV5-6, the J call TRBJ2-7; a weak D match, TRBD1 (6 bases). Germline CDR1 SGHDT, CDR2 YYEEEE. The CDR3 sequence is 14 residues long. V was pared by 2 bases and J by 3 bases, with 12 bases between. In nucleotides, the CDR3 is TGTGCCAGCAGCTTAGAGACAGGAAACTACGAGCAGTACTTC. This translates into CASSLETGNYEQYF. Looking up the rest from reference TRBV5-6 and TRBJ2-7 gives the full variable domain: DAGVTQSPTHLIKTRGQQVTLRCSPKSGHDTVSWYQQALGQGPQFIFQYYEEEERQRGNFPDRFSGHQFPNYSSELNVNALLLGDSALYLCASSLETGNYEQYFGPGTRLTVT.

This clone occurred once. The rearrangement joins TRBV7-8 to TRBJ2-7, with D perhaps TRBD2 (6 bases). Germline CDR1 and CDR2: SGHVS and FQNEAQ. The germline V and J ends were trimmed by 5 bases and 4 bases, with 18 bases remaining between them. The CDR3 has 15 residues. The CDR3 loop reads CASSPPRAGSYEQYF. CDR3 nucleotides: TGTGCCAGCAGCCCTCCCCGGGCGGGATCGTACGAGCAGTACTTC.

The J gene is TRBJ1-4, the V gene TRBV7-9; D remains unclear. The CDR3 extends over 15 amino acids. The ends were cut back, 1 base at V and 2 bases at J, with 8 bases in the middle. CDR1 is SEHNR and CDR2 is FQNEAQ in the germline V gene (reference sequence). Here the CDR3 DNA reads TGTGCCAGCAGCTTAGTCCGTCGGACTAATGAAAAACTGTTTTTT. It codes for CASSLVRRTNEKLFF. Drawing the rest from reference TRBV7-9 and TRBJ1-4, the complete variable domain is DTGVSQNPRHKITKRGQNVTFRCDPISEHNRLYWYRQTLGQGPEFLTYFQNEAQLEKSRLLSDRFSAERPKGSFSTLEIQRTEQGDSAMYLCASSLVRRTNEKLFFGSGTQLSVL.